The T cell receptor beta chain described here comes from a study of blood T cell repertoires in COVID-19. For the study at large: In each case, the material was cDNA or gDNA derived from T cells, B-cell-depleted T cells, or PBMCs.

CDR1 and CDR2 (germline): SGHTA, FQGNSA. The CDR3 extends over 14 amino acids. V lost 3 bases, J lost 3 bases, and 0 bases stayed unmatched. Measured with immunoSEQ multiplex PCR; TCRdb has only the in-frame clones, and not every one. The table lists 100,000 or so clones, about four fifths of them singletons. This TCR was sampled from a woman aged 65 to 85 with acute or convalescent COVID-19. Sequenced sample: peripheral blood. The V and J genes are TRBV7-2 and TRBJ2-7, with TRBD2 matching 12 bases. Here the CDR3 DNA reads TGTGCCAGCAGCTTGGGACTAGCGGGCTACGAGCAGTACTTC. The encoded protein is CASSLGLAGYEQYF.